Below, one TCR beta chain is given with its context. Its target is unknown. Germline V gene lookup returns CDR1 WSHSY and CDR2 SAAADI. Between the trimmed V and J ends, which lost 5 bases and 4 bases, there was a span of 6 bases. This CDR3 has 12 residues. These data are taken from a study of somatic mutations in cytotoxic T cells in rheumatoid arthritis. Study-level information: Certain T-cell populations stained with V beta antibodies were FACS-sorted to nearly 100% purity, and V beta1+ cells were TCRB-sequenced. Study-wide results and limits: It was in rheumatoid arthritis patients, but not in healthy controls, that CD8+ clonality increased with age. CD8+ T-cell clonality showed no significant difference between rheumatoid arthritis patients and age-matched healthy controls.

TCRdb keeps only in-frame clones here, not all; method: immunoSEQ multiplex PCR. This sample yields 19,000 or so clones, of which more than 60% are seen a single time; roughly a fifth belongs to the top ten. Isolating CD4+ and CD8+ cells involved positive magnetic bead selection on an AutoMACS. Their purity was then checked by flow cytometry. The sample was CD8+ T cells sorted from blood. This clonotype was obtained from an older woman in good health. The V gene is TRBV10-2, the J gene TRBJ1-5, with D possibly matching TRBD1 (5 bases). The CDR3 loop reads CASSQGNQPQHF. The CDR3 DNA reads TGCGCCAGCAGTCAGGGAAATCAGCCCCAGCATTTT.